These 9 T cell receptor beta chains originate from one sample sequenced in a study of spatial heterogeneity in lung cancer. TCRdb recomputed calls from the 5' RACE reads with MiXCR, one row per CDR3 protein. The sample holds tens of thousands of distinct CDR3 sequences, about 7% seen once. Documented time point: sample taken at primary tumor resection. Sample: PBMCs, taken at surgery. The receptors come from a male donor with early-stage non-small cell lung cancer.

The sample holds many counts of this clonotype. The gene calls are TRBV6-2 or TRBV6-3 and TRBJ2-3; 9 nucleotides agree with TRBD1. The trim removed 8 bases at V and 7 bases at J, leaving 10 bases unmatched. CDR3 size: 14 residues. CDR1 and CDR2 (germline): MNHEY, SVGEGT. CDR3 residues: CASLQTGGINTQYF. The CDR3 DNA follows: TGTGCCAGCTTGCAGACAGGGGGTATAAATACGCAGTATTTT.

The gene calls are TRBV12-3 or TRBV12-4 and TRBJ1-5; TRBD1 matches 7 bases. The V segment lost 7 bases and the J segment 3 bases; nucleotides outside the gene matches: 9. This CDR3 spans 15 amino acids. The CDR3 region has the DNA TGTGCCAGCACATCGACAGGGTGGTTCAATCAGCCCCAGCATTTT. Translation gives CASTSTGWFNQPQHF.

In this sample, this clonotype turned up many times. The chain links TRBV20-1 to TRBJ2-5; D is perhaps TRBD2 (6 bases). Germline lookup yields CDR1 DFQATT and CDR2 SNEGSKA (reference sequence). Deletions cut 4 bases from V and 3 bases from J, with 9 bases between. This CDR3 has 12 amino acids. The CDR3 region has the DNA TGCAGTGCTATAGCGGAAAAAGAGACCCAGTACTTC. It codes for CSAIAEKETQYF.

This clonotype was detected many times. The gene calls are TRBV7-9 and TRBJ2-3, with D unclear. Trimming pared 4 bases from V and 6 bases from J, leaving 8 bases between. This CDR3 is built from 12 residues. In germline, CDR1 is SEHNR, CDR2 FQNEAQ (reference sequence). The CDR3 nucleotides read TGTGCCAGCAGCTCCCCCGGCGATACGCAGTATTTT. Translated: CASSSPGDTQYF.

This clonotype showed up just a few times. The rearrangement joins TRBV4-2 to TRBJ2-7; perhaps D is TRBD1 or TRBD2 (5 bases each). The germline gives CDR1 LGHNA, CDR2 YNFKEQ. The V end was cut by 0 bases, the J end by 7 bases, with 22 bases between. This CDR3 comprises 17 residues. The CDR3 sequence: CASSQDTARGTRGEQYF. CDR3 in DNA: TGTGCCAGCAGCCAAGATACCGCGAGGGGAACTCGTGGGGAGCAGTACTTC.

This clonotype occurred many times. The rearrangement joins TRBV24-1 to TRBJ1-5, with unresolved D. Germline values: CDR1 KGHDR, CDR2 SFDVKD. The CDR3 length is 16 residues. V lost 3 bases to trimming and J lost 2 bases, with 13 bases between them. The CDR3 sequence is CATSDPSRGGNQPQHF. The DNA for the CDR3 is TGTGCCACCAGTGATCCCTCCAGAGGCGGCAATCAGCCCCAGCATTTT.

This clonotype was counted many times. This chain joins TRBV20-1 and TRBJ2-7, with 10 bases fitting TRBD2. Trimming removed 5 bases from V and 3 bases from J; junction bases left unmatched: 7. Germline V CDR1 and CDR2: DFQATT, SNEGSKA (reference sequence). This CDR3 has 14 residues. The CDR3 DNA sequence: TGCAGTGCTCTCTGGACTAGCGGTAACTACGAGCAGTACTTC. Translation gives CSALWTSGNYEQYF.

This clonotype was seen ten or more times. The chain combines TRBV9 with TRBJ1-2; the D gene is possibly TRBD1 (5 bases). V dropped 0 bases and J dropped 4 bases, with 7 bases sitting between them. Germline CDR1 SGDLS, CDR2 YYNGEE. The CDR3 is made up of 13 amino acids. The CDR3 coding sequence is TGTGCCAGCAGCGTAGATGGGACCTATGGCTACACCTTC. This translates into CASSVDGTYGYTF. Drawing the rest from reference TRBV9 and TRBJ1-2, the complete variable domain is DSGVTQTPKHLITATGQRVTLRCSPRSGDLSVYWYQQSLDQGLQFLIQYYNGEERAKGNILERFSAQQFPDLHSELNLSSLELGDSALYFCASSVDGTYGYTFGSGTRLTVV.

This clonotype has a handful of counts. The chain combines TRBV19 with TRBJ2-2; TRBD1 matches at 8 bases. The germline CDR1 and CDR2 sequences are LNHDA and SQIVND (reference sequence). This CDR3 comprises 14 residues. Losses at the gene ends were 10 bases for V and 3 bases for J; bases not matched to a gene: 7. The CDR3 nucleotides are TGTGCCACCCAGACAGGGGCGGACACCGGGGAGCTGTTTTTT. Translating it yields CATQTGADTGELFF.